This T cell receptor beta chain appears in the sequencing data of a study of T cell responses to AZD1222 COVID-19 vaccine. Study as a whole: Pooling covered second doses at about 4 or about 12 weeks.

This table comes from immunoSEQ multiplex PCR, and its TCRdb copy is limited to in-frame clones, with some not included. Of about 140,000 clones listed, 89% are singletons. General study results and limits: Breadth and depth of Spike-specific TCRs rose after two AZD1222 doses. Clonal diversity may have been underestimated in mostly white British donors. Nearly half of unique spike-specific TCRs reportedly avoided B.1.351 and B.1.1.7 mutated regions.

In this sample, this clone turned up a few times. Its antigen is currently unknown. The CDR3 sequence is 12 residues long. Trimming removed 3 bases from V and 16 bases from J, with 16 bases in between. CDR1 and CDR2 from the germline V gene are MRHNA and SNTAGT. The rearrangement uses TRBV6-4 and TRBJ2-1, with D unresolved. The sequence derives from an adult in good health. The sequencing used peripheral blood, collected on day 0 of AZD1222 vaccination. The CDR3 here is CASSDADRIVFF. The CDR3, as DNA: TGTGCCAGCAGTGATGCGGACCGAATAGTCTTCTTC.